The rows below give T cell receptor beta chains drawn from one sample of a study of glioma-infiltrating T cells. TCRdb re-analysed the multiplex PCR reads in MiXCR, keeping a single row per CDR3 protein. Altogether about 130,000 distinct CDR3 sequences are present, about 25% being singletons, with the ten largest covering under 35%. Sequences were obtained from glioma tissue, nonneoplastic brain tissue, or PBMCs (not recorded which). The receptor set was obtained from a human donor with low-grade glioma or glioblastoma, undergoing nonglioma brain surgery, or in good health (not recorded which). CDR3s include the opening cysteine and the closing phenylalanine or tryptophan. D genes are given only for firm matches. Size is omitted from some rows. Given values are once, few, many or a class for expanded clones.

V	J	length	size	D	CDR3	DNA
TRBV25-1	TRBJ2-3	11	many	.	CASSIIHTQYF	TGTGCCAGCAGTATTATACATACGCAGTATTTT
TRBV6-1	TRBJ2-1	14	many	TRBD2	CASSFGGGGREQFF	TGTGCCAGCAGTTTCGGGGGGGGAGGTCGGGAGCAGTTCTTC
TRBV7-4	TRBJ2-5	14	.	.	CASSLDPSRETQYF	TGTGCCAGCAGCTTAGATCCTAGCCGCGAGACCCAGTACTTC
TRBV18	TRBJ2-1	15	.	.	CASSPPGLAGDEQFF	TGTGCCAGCTCACCACCCGGATTGGCCGGCGATGAGCAGTTCTTC
TRBV10-1	TRBJ2-5	15	.	.	CASSQGISDAETQYF	TGCGCCAGCAGCCAAGGGATATCGGACGCGGAGACCCAGTACTTC
TRBV20-1	TRBJ2-5	13	many	.	CSAQGGNQETQYF	TGCAGTGCCCAAGGGGGGAACCAAGAGACCCAGTACTTC
TRBV2	TRBJ2-1	11	once	.	CASQGHPEQFF	TGTGCCAGCCAGGGACACCCTGAGCAGTTCTTC
TRBV27	TRBJ2-1	15	many	.	CASRPMGTQGNEQFF	TGTGCCAGCAGACCAATGGGGACCCAGGGCAATGAGCAGTTCTTC
TRBV2	TRBJ2-3	16	.	TRBD1	CASSDAGQGASDTQYF	TGTGCCAGCAGTGATGCGGGACAGGGGGCCTCAGATACGCAGTATTTT
TRBV6-6	TRBJ2-5	16	few	TRBD1	CTSSYSRGQGEETQYF	TGTACCAGCAGTTACTCGAGGGGACAGGGTGAAGAGACCCAGTACTTC
TRBV11-2	TRBJ2-5	16	.	.	CASSLAGHMLQETQYF	TGTGCCAGCAGCTTAGCCGGACATATGTTGCAAGAGACCCAGTACTTC
TRBV5-1	TRBJ2-1	15	few	TRBD2	CASSTGLGPYNEQFF	TGCGCCAGCAGCACTGGACTAGGACCCTACAATGAGCAGTTCTTC
TRBV20-1	TRBJ2-5	12	few	.	CSWGREQETQYF	TGCTCTTGGGGCAGGGAACAAGAGACCCAGTACTTC
TRBV7-2	TRBJ1-5	16	.	.	CASSYGTPYSNQPQHF	TGTGCCAGCAGCTATGGGACACCGTATAGCAATCAGCCCCAGCATTTT
TRBV4-2	TRBJ2-3	16	many	TRBD1	CASTTGTGGKGDTQYF	TGTGCCAGCACCACCGGGACAGGGGGCAAAGGGGATACGCAGTATTTT
TRBV5-1	TRBJ2-5	15	.	.	CASSHLLGRSETQYF	TGCGCCAGCAGCCACCTACTAGGCAGGTCAGAGACCCAGTACTTC
TRBV6-1	TRBJ1-2	13	many	.	CASSYHGGDGYTF	TGTGCCAGCAGTTATCATGGGGGCGATGGCTACACCTTC
TRBV7-4	TRBJ1-5	17	few	.	CASSLALRDIRYRPQHF	TGTGCCAGCAGCTTAGCGCTAAGGGACATTAGATATCGGCCCCAGCATTTT
TRBV20-1	TRBJ1-4	15	.	.	CSAHEAGAFNEKLFF	TGCAGTGCACACGAAGCAGGGGCCTTTAATGAAAAACTGTTTTTT
TRBV5-4	TRBJ2-3	16	.	TRBD1	CASSSSRDRGTDTQYF	TGTGCCAGCAGCTCCAGTCGGGACAGGGGAACAGATACGCAGTATTTT
TRBV25-1	TRBJ2-5	13	many	TRBD2	CASSLRGGETQYF	TGTGCCAGCAGTCTGAGGGGAGGGGAGACCCAGTACTTC
TRBV28	TRBJ1-2	20	.	.	CASRLTQPSLQGWGAYGYTF	TGTGCCAGCAGGCTAACGCAACCAAGCCTCCAGGGGTGGGGAGCGTATGGCTACACCTTC
TRBV29-1	TRBJ1-2	12	few	TRBD1	CSGGQANYGYTF	TGCAGCGGCGGACAGGCCAACTATGGCTACACCTTC
TRBV11-2	TRBJ2-5	14	.	.	CASSLGHGQETQYF	TGTGCCAGCAGCTTAGGTCACGGGCAAGAGACCCAGTACTTC
TRBV3-1	TRBJ1-2	14	.	.	CASSAQEGNYGYTF	TGTGCCAGCAGCGCCCAGGAGGGAAACTATGGCTACACCTTC
TRBV27	TRBJ2-6	15	.	TRBD1	CASSPTGTGANVLTF	TGTGCCAGCAGTCCGACAGGGACCGGGGCCAACGTCCTGACTTTC
TRBV2	TRBJ2-1	16	few	TRBD1	CASRRPTGDKNNEQFF	TGTGCCAGCAGAAGACCCACAGGGGACAAAAACAATGAGCAGTTCTTC
TRBV24-1	TRBJ1-2	13	few	.	CATSDLRGSGYTF	TGTGCCACCAGTGATTTGCGAGGGTCTGGCTACACCTTC
TRBV15	TRBJ2-1	17	few	.	CATSGRSLAAPKDEQFF	TGTGCCACCAGCGGGAGGTCCTTGGCAGCCCCCAAGGATGAGCAGTTCTTC
TRBV4-1	TRBJ2-1	15	.	.	CASSQGLGPYNEQFF	TGCGCCAGCAGCCAAGGTCTAGGTCCTTACAATGAGCAGTTCTTC
TRBV5-1	TRBJ2-1	15	few	.	CASSLGQGNENEQFF	TGCGCCAGCAGCTTGGGCCAGGGCAATGAAAATGAGCAGTTCTTC
TRBV27	TRBJ1-5	15	many	.	CASRSGIWSNQPQHF	TGTGCCAGCAGATCCGGTATATGGAGCAATCAGCCCCAGCATTTT
TRBV20-1	TRBJ1-5	15	many	TRBD1	CSASPRQGRSQPQHF	TGCAGTGCTAGCCCTCGACAGGGGAGAAGTCAGCCCCAGCATTTT
TRBV28	TRBJ1-5	15	.	.	CASSLSDLRAQPQHF	TGTGCCAGCAGTTTATCGGACTTAAGGGCCCAGCCCCAGCATTTT
TRBV6-2/TRBV6-3	TRBJ2-3	15	.	.	CASSLLGSSFDTQYF	TGTGCCAGCAGTCTTCTAGGGTCCTCTTTTGATACGCAGTATTTT
TRBV20-1	TRBJ1-2	15	few	.	CSAIDPSDSPYGYTF	TGCAGTGCTATAGACCCATCCGACAGTCCCTATGGCTACACCTTC
TRBV7-9	TRBJ1-5	16	.	.	CASSYVLSQGNQPQHF	TGTGCCAGCAGCTACGTCCTCAGCCAGGGCAATCAGCCCCAGCATTTT
TRBV20-1	TRBJ2-1	15	many	TRBD2	CSARVWAGGRNEQFF	TGCAGTGCTAGAGTCTGGGCGGGGGGGCGAAATGAGCAGTTCTTC
TRBV7-3	TRBJ2-3	15	.	.	CASSNTGAPLDTQYF	TGTGCCAGCAGCAATACGGGGGCGCCTCTGGATACGCAGTATTTT
TRBV6-6	TRBJ2-2	16	few	.	CASSYSRQLNTGELFF	TGTGCCAGCAGTTACTCGAGACAGCTAAACACCGGGGAGCTGTTTTTT
TRBV11-2	TRBJ2-3	14	few	.	CASSPPPGTDTQYF	TGTGCCAGCAGCCCCCCCCCTGGCACAGATACGCAGTATTTT
TRBV6-1	TRBJ2-2	14	many	TRBD1	CASRDRVYTGELFF	TGTGCCAGCAGGGACAGGGTATATACCGGGGAGCTGTTTTTT
TRBV3-1	TRBJ1-1	14	few	.	CASSSGTSNTEAFF	TGTGCCAGCAGCTCCGGGACGTCGAACACTGAAGCTTTCTTT
TRBV20-1	TRBJ1-2	15	many	TRBD1	CSARDVDRGLYGYTF	TGCAGTGCTAGAGACGTAGACAGGGGCTTGTATGGCTACACCTTC
TRBV2	TRBJ1-2	14	many	TRBD1	CASSGDRGTYGYTF	TGTGCCAGCAGTGGGGACAGGGGGACCTATGGCTACACCTTC
TRBV20-1	TRBJ2-2	18	many	TRBD2	CSARDPTLAGGSREELFF	TGCAGTGCTAGAGATCCCACACTAGCGGGGGGGAGTCGTGAGGAGCTGTTTTTT
TRBV20-1	TRBJ2-1	17	many	.	CSARGDFFYNSYNEQFF	TGCAGTGCTAGAGGGGACTTTTTCTACAACTCCTACAATGAGCAGTTCTTC
TRBV7-2	TRBJ2-1	16	.	TRBD2	CASSSRLAWAPNEQFF	TGTGCCAGCAGCTCCCGACTAGCGTGGGCCCCGAATGAGCAGTTCTTC
TRBV14	TRBJ1-3	16	once	.	CASSQDLLGSGNTIYF	TGTGCCAGCAGCCAAGATCTTTTGGGGTCTGGAAACACCATATATTTT
TRBV7-2	TRBJ2-1	15	few	TRBD2	CASRVAGGRYNEQFF	TGTGCCAGCAGGGTAGCGGGGGGGCGTTACAATGAGCAGTTCTTC
TRBV11-2	TRBJ2-3	18	.	TRBD1	CASSLGLGQGISKDTQYF	TGTGCCAGCAGCTTGGGCCTGGGACAGGGTATTAGCAAAGATACGCAGTATTTT
TRBV20-1	TRBJ1-1	14	many	TRBD1	CSARDKGTGAEAFF	TGCAGTGCTAGAGATAAGGGGACAGGGGCAGAAGCTTTCTTT
TRBV6-1	TRBJ2-6	20	few	.	CASSWVKGQGLQSGANVLTF	TGTGCCAGCAGTTGGGTCAAAGGGCAGGGCCTTCAATCTGGGGCCAACGTCCTGACTTTC
TRBV20-1	TRBJ1-2	14	.	.	CSASQRRPNYGYTF	TGCAGTGCTAGCCAACGCCGACCCAACTATGGCTACACCTTC
TRBV7-3	TRBJ1-1	14	.	.	CASSFGGRRTEAFF	TGTGCCAGCAGTTTTGGGGGGAGACGCACTGAAGCTTTCTTT